A selection of T cell receptor beta chains follows, all from one sample in a study of blood T cell repertoires in COVID-19. Profiled with immunoSEQ multiplex PCR; TCRdb holds only in-frame clones, not every one. The sample contains 110,000 to 150,000 clones, about 80% of which appear only once. Sequencing was carried out using peripheral blood. These receptors originate from a woman aged 80 or over with acute or convalescent COVID-19. Each CDR3 is given with its conserved first and last residue. The order of the fields is V gene, J gene, D gene, CDR3 length, clone size, CDR3 protein, CDR3 DNA. The D gene is left open where the match is weak. Expanded clones are given a class, and other clones once, few, many or no size at all.

v_gene: TRBV18
j_gene: TRBJ2-3
d_gene: TRBD1
len: 14
abundance: -
CDR3aa: CASSRTGGKDTQYF
CDR3nt: TGTGCCAGCTCACGAACAGGGGGAAAGGATACGCAGTATTTT

v_gene: TRBV7-2
j_gene: TRBJ1-5
d_gene: -
len: 13
abundance: once
CDR3aa: CASSFSGDQPQHF
CDR3nt: TGTGCCAGCAGCTTTTCAGGCGATCAGCCCCAGCATTTT

v_gene: TRBV5-6
j_gene: TRBJ2-5
d_gene: TRBD1
len: 13
abundance: -
CDR3aa: CASSWTGRETQYF
CDR3nt: TGTGCCAGCAGCTGGACAGGGAGGGAGACCCAGTACTTC

v_gene: TRBV18
j_gene: TRBJ2-6
d_gene: TRBD1
len: 17
abundance: -
CDR3aa: CASSPRDSFSGANVLTF
CDR3nt: TGTGCCAGCTCACCCCGGGACAGCTTCTCTGGGGCCAACGTCCTGACTTTC

v_gene: TRBV3-1/TRBV3-2
j_gene: TRBJ2-3
d_gene: TRBD2
len: 16
abundance: once
CDR3aa: CASSLTSGGHTDTQYF
CDR3nt: TGTGCCAGCAGCCTTACTAGCGGGGGACACACAGATACGCAGTATTTT

v_gene: TRBV4-1
j_gene: TRBJ1-1
d_gene: -
len: 16
abundance: -
CDR3aa: CASSPFSSRVNTEAFF
CDR3nt: TGCGCCAGCAGCCCATTCTCGTCCAGGGTGAACACTGAAGCTTTCTTT

v_gene: TRBV6-5
j_gene: TRBJ2-5
d_gene: -
len: 13
abundance: -
CDR3aa: CASSYPDQETQYF
CDR3nt: TGTGCCAGCAGTTATCCCGACCAAGAGACCCAGTACTTC

v_gene: TRBV6-2/TRBV6-3
j_gene: TRBJ1-2
d_gene: -
len: 13
abundance: -
CDR3aa: CASSFLQGRGYTF
CDR3nt: TGTGCCAGCAGTTTCCTGCAGGGTCGAGGCTACACCTTC

v_gene: TRBV9
j_gene: TRBJ1-4
d_gene: -
len: 14
abundance: -
CDR3aa: CASSPLATNEKLFF
CDR3nt: TGTGCCAGCAGCCCGTTAGCAACTAATGAAAAACTGTTTTTT

v_gene: TRBV27
j_gene: TRBJ1-4
d_gene: -
len: 14
abundance: -
CDR3aa: CASGLGGREKKLFF
CDR3nt: TGTGCCAGCGGTCTCGGGGGGCGCGAGAAAAAACTGTTTTTT

v_gene: TRBV29-1
j_gene: TRBJ1-1
d_gene: -
len: 12
abundance: -
CDR3aa: CSGDNLNTEAFF
CDR3nt: TGCAGCGGAGACAATCTTAACACTGAAGCTTTCTTT

v_gene: TRBV16
j_gene: TRBJ1-2
d_gene: TRBD1
len: 18
abundance: -
CDR3aa: CASSQLVERGQVDYGYTF
CDR3nt: TGTGCCAGCAGCCAATTGGTGGAGAGGGGGCAGGTGGACTATGGCTACACCTTC

v_gene: TRBV12-3/TRBV12-4
j_gene: TRBJ1-3
d_gene: -
len: 13
abundance: -
CDR3aa: CASSFSSGNTIYF
CDR3nt: TGTGCCAGCAGTTTCAGTTCTGGAAACACCATATATTTT

v_gene: TRBV12-1
j_gene: TRBJ1-2
d_gene: -
len: 15
abundance: -
CDR3aa: CASSLFRGPNYGYTF
CDR3nt: TGTGCCAGCAGCCTCTTCAGGGGTCCGAACTATGGCTACACCTTC

v_gene: TRBV30
j_gene: TRBJ2-3
d_gene: -
len: 14
abundance: once
CDR3aa: CACPLGGYTDTQYF
CDR3nt: TGTGCCTGCCCACTAGGTGGTTACACAGATACGCAGTATTTT

v_gene: TRBV7-2
j_gene: TRBJ2-7
d_gene: TRBD1
len: 13
abundance: -
CDR3aa: CASSRQGVEEQYF
CDR3nt: TGTGCCAGCAGCCGACAGGGGGTCGAAGAGCAGTACTTC

v_gene: TRBV19
j_gene: TRBJ1-6
d_gene: -
len: 14
abundance: -
CDR3aa: CASSITLRDSPLHF
CDR3nt: TGTGCCAGTAGTATAACCCTCCGAGATTCACCCCTCCACTTT

v_gene: TRBV19
j_gene: TRBJ1-1
d_gene: TRBD1
len: 16
abundance: -
CDR3aa: CASRNTGDGVGTEAFF
CDR3nt: TGTGCCAGTAGGAACACAGGGGACGGGGTAGGCACTGAAGCTTTCTTT

v_gene: TRBV9
j_gene: TRBJ1-3
d_gene: TRBD1
len: 15
abundance: -
CDR3aa: CASSAGQGLGNTIYF
CDR3nt: TGTGCCAGCAGCGCCGGACAGGGTTTAGGAAACACCATATATTTT

v_gene: TRBV10-3
j_gene: TRBJ1-1
d_gene: -
len: 11
abundance: -
CDR3aa: CATRIDTEAFF
CDR3nt: TGTGCCACCCGTATCGACACTGAAGCTTTCTTT

v_gene: TRBV30
j_gene: TRBJ1-1
d_gene: -
len: 14
abundance: -
CDR3aa: CAWSWTGGGTEAFF
CDR3nt: TGTGCCTGGAGTTGGACCGGGGGGGGGACTGAAGCTTTCTTT

v_gene: TRBV7-8
j_gene: TRBJ2-3
d_gene: -
len: 13
abundance: -
CDR3aa: CASSLGRADTQYF
CDR3nt: TGTGCCAGCAGCTTAGGCCGGGCAGATACGCAGTATTTT

v_gene: TRBV7-2
j_gene: TRBJ2-7
d_gene: TRBD1
len: 15
abundance: -
CDR3aa: CASSLEGQGVYEQYF
CDR3nt: TGTGCCAGCAGCTTAGAGGGGCAGGGGGTCTACGAGCAGTACTTC

v_gene: TRBV4-1
j_gene: TRBJ1-6
d_gene: -
len: 21
abundance: -
CDR3aa: CASSQEPYNPATLTYNSPLHF
CDR3nt: TGCGCCAGCAGCCAAGAGCCATACAACCCGGCCACACTAACCTATAATTCACCCCTCCACTTT

v_gene: TRBV18
j_gene: TRBJ1-2
d_gene: TRBD1
len: 15
abundance: few
CDR3aa: CASSPGQGAGYGYTF
CDR3nt: TGTGCCAGCTCACCGGGACAGGGGGCCGGCTATGGCTACACCTTC

v_gene: TRBV5-1
j_gene: TRBJ1-6
d_gene: TRBD1
len: 15
abundance: -
CDR3aa: CASSLDGTDNSPLHF
CDR3nt: TGCGCCAGCAGCTTAGATGGGACAGATAATTCACCCCTCCACTTT

v_gene: TRBV25-1
j_gene: TRBJ2-3
d_gene: TRBD1
len: 15
abundance: -
CDR3aa: CASRGTGGRKDTQYF
CDR3nt: TGTGCCAGCAGGGGGACAGGGGGCCGAAAAGATACGCAGTATTTT

v_gene: TRBV7-8
j_gene: TRBJ2-5
d_gene: -
len: 14
abundance: -
CDR3aa: CASSLGRGQETQYF
CDR3nt: TGTGCCAGCAGCTTAGGCAGGGGCCAAGAGACCCAGTACTTC

v_gene: TRBV6-5
j_gene: TRBJ2-3
d_gene: TRBD1
len: 15
abundance: -
CDR3aa: CASSTGQGITDTQYF
CDR3nt: TGTGCCAGCAGTACTGGACAGGGCATCACAGATACGCAGTATTTT

v_gene: TRBV3-1/TRBV3-2
j_gene: TRBJ2-1
d_gene: TRBD1
len: 18
abundance: few
CDR3aa: CASSPSGQAATSYNEQFF
CDR3nt: TGTGCCAGCAGCCCCTCGGGACAGGCTGCTACGTCCTACAATGAGCAGTTCTTC

v_gene: TRBV3-1/TRBV3-2
j_gene: TRBJ1-6
d_gene: TRBD1
len: 14
abundance: -
CDR3aa: CASSDRGYNSPLHF
CDR3nt: TGTGCCAGCAGCGACAGGGGCTATAATTCACCCCTCCACTTT

v_gene: TRBV7-8
j_gene: TRBJ1-4
d_gene: -
len: 14
abundance: -
CDR3aa: CASSLGLINEKLFF
CDR3nt: TGTGCCAGCAGCTTGGGCCTGATTAATGAAAAACTGTTTTTT

v_gene: TRBV12-1
j_gene: TRBJ2-3
d_gene: -
len: 17
abundance: once
CDR3aa: CASSLRLDSTSTDTQYF
CDR3nt: TGTGCCAGCAGCTTAAGGTTAGACAGTACTAGCACAGATACGCAGTATTTT

v_gene: TRBV2
j_gene: TRBJ1-4
d_gene: -
len: 14
abundance: -
CDR3aa: CASSGSATNEKLFF
CDR3nt: TGTGCCAGCAGTGGTAGTGCAACTAATGAAAAACTGTTTTTT

v_gene: TRBV7-2
j_gene: TRBJ2-7
d_gene: -
len: 15
abundance: -
CDR3aa: CASSLVFGNSYEQYF
CDR3nt: TGTGCCAGCAGCTTAGTGTTCGGGAATTCGTACGAGCAGTACTTC

v_gene: TRBV4-1
j_gene: TRBJ1-1
d_gene: TRBD1
len: 17
abundance: -
CDR3aa: CASSQGQGQGSTTEAFF
CDR3nt: TGCGCCAGCAGCCAGGGGCAAGGACAGGGTTCGACCACTGAAGCTTTCTTT

v_gene: TRBV7-3
j_gene: TRBJ2-3
d_gene: -
len: 14
abundance: -
CDR3aa: CASSLLGGLDTQYF
CDR3nt: TGTGCCAGCAGCTTGTTGGGGGGGCTGGATACGCAGTATTTT

v_gene: TRBV7-2
j_gene: TRBJ2-4
d_gene: TRBD1
len: 18
abundance: few
CDR3aa: CASSPGTGNSLAKNIQYF
CDR3nt: TGTGCCAGCAGCCCCGGGACAGGAAACTCCTTAGCCAAAAACATTCAGTACTTC

v_gene: TRBV18
j_gene: TRBJ1-6
d_gene: -
len: 15
abundance: -
CDR3aa: CASSPARARDSPLHF
CDR3nt: TGTGCCAGCTCACCCGCCAGGGCACGGGATTCACCCCTCCACTTT

v_gene: TRBV19
j_gene: TRBJ1-5
d_gene: -
len: 15
abundance: -
CDR3aa: CASRPTDFSNQPQHF
CDR3nt: TGTGCCAGCAGACCGACAGATTTTAGCAATCAGCCCCAGCATTTT

v_gene: TRBV19
j_gene: TRBJ1-5
d_gene: TRBD1
len: 14
abundance: -
CDR3aa: CASSISTGRQPQHF
CDR3nt: TGTGCCAGTAGTATATCGACAGGGCGGCAGCCCCAGCATTTT

v_gene: TRBV2
j_gene: TRBJ1-6
d_gene: TRBD1
len: 13
abundance: -
CDR3aa: CANRDRVTSPLHF
CDR3nt: TGTGCCAACCGGGACAGGGTAACTTCACCCCTCCACTTT

v_gene: TRBV30
j_gene: TRBJ1-2
d_gene: -
len: 14
abundance: -
CDR3aa: CAWSLPGQIRGYTF
CDR3nt: TGTGCCTGGAGCCTCCCTGGACAGATCCGGGGCTACACCTTC

v_gene: TRBV2
j_gene: TRBJ2-5
d_gene: TRBD1
len: 14
abundance: -
CDR3aa: CASSEVVRGETQYF
CDR3nt: TGTGCCAGCAGTGAAGTTGTCAGGGGGGAGACCCAGTACTTC

v_gene: TRBV4-3
j_gene: TRBJ1-2
d_gene: -
len: 15
abundance: -
CDR3aa: CASSQVTGSFGGYTF
CDR3nt: TGCGCCAGCAGCCAAGTCACAGGATCTTTTGGCGGCTACACCTTC

v_gene: TRBV5-4
j_gene: TRBJ2-5
d_gene: -
len: 14
abundance: many
CDR3aa: CASSFEDYQETQYF
CDR3nt: TGTGCCAGCAGCTTCGAGGACTATCAAGAGACCCAGTACTTC

v_gene: TRBV9
j_gene: TRBJ2-3
d_gene: TRBD2
len: 14
abundance: -
CDR3aa: CASSVSGVVDTQYF
CDR3nt: TGTGCCAGCAGCGTCAGCGGGGTGGTAGATACGCAGTATTTT

v_gene: TRBV6-1
j_gene: TRBJ2-2
d_gene: -
len: 11
abundance: -
CDR3aa: CASSEGRGLFF
CDR3nt: TGTGCCAGCAGTGAGGGCAGGGGCCTGTTTTTT

v_gene: TRBV7-9
j_gene: TRBJ2-5
d_gene: TRBD1
len: 19
abundance: -
CDR3aa: CASSPRGSVGTGSWETQYF
CDR3nt: TGTGCCAGCAGCCCAAGGGGGTCGGTCGGGACAGGGTCTTGGGAGACCCAGTACTTC

v_gene: TRBV9
j_gene: TRBJ2-1
d_gene: -
len: 17
abundance: -
CDR3aa: CASSPRRGAVSYNEQFF
CDR3nt: TGTGCCAGCAGCCCTCGCCGGGGGGCAGTGTCTTACAATGAGCAGTTCTTC

v_gene: TRBV5-1
j_gene: TRBJ2-2
d_gene: -
len: 20
abundance: -
CDR3aa: CASSLGGLDGLPANTGELFF
CDR3nt: TGCGCCAGCAGCTTGGGTGGACTGGACGGATTGCCCGCGAACACCGGGGAGCTGTTTTTT

v_gene: TRBV3-1/TRBV3-2
j_gene: TRBJ2-3
d_gene: -
len: 15
abundance: -
CDR3aa: CASSQEPVRRDTQYF
CDR3nt: TGTGCCAGCAGCCAAGAACCCGTCCGGAGAGATACGCAGTATTTT

v_gene: TRBV5-1
j_gene: TRBJ1-6
d_gene: -
len: 16
abundance: -
CDR3aa: CASSSDSGVRGSPLHF
CDR3nt: TGCGCCAGCAGCTCTGACTCGGGGGTAAGGGGTTCACCCCTCCACTTT

v_gene: TRBV24-1
j_gene: TRBJ2-1
d_gene: -
len: 15
abundance: -
CDR3aa: CATSLSGSNHNEQFF
CDR3nt: TGTGCCACCAGTTTGAGCGGGTCGAACCACAATGAGCAGTTCTTC

v_gene: TRBV4-1
j_gene: TRBJ1-5
d_gene: -
len: 15
abundance: -
CDR3aa: CASSQEWGLGQPQHF
CDR3nt: TGCGCCAGCAGCCAAGAGTGGGGGCTGGGTCAGCCCCAGCATTTT

v_gene: TRBV5-1
j_gene: TRBJ2-3
d_gene: -
len: 13
abundance: -
CDR3aa: CASRPGSGDTQYF
CDR3nt: TGCGCCAGCAGGCCCGGTTCTGGAGATACGCAGTATTTT

v_gene: TRBV10-3
j_gene: TRBJ2-5
d_gene: -
len: 15
abundance: -
CDR3aa: CAISESTGSWETQYF
CDR3nt: TGTGCCATCAGTGAGTCGACTGGGAGTTGGGAGACCCAGTACTTC